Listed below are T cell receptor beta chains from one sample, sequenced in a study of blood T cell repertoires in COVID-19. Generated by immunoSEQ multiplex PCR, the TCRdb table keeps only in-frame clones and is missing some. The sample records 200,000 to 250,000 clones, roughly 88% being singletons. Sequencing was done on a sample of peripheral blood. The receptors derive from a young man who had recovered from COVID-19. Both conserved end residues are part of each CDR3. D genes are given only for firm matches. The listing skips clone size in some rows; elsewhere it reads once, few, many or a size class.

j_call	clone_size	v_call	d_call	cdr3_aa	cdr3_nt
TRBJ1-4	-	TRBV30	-	CAWSEQIATNEKLFF	TGTGCCTGGAGTGAACAGATTGCAACTAATGAAAAACTGTTTTTT
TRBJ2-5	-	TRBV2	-	CASSPQETQYF	TGTGCCAGCAGCCCTCAAGAGACCCAGTACTTC
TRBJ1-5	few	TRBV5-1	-	CASRRGGNQPQHF	TGCGCCAGCAGGCGGGGGGGCAATCAGCCCCAGCATTTT
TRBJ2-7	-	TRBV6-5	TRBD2	CASSKRGGLYEQYF	TGTGCCAGCAGTAAGCGGGGGGGCCTTTACGAGCAGTACTTC
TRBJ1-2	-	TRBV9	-	CASSVGGYGYTF	TGTGCCAGCAGCGTAGGCGGGTATGGCTACACCTTC
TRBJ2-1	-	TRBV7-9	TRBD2	CASRRTAGGNNEQFF	TGTGCCAGCAGAAGAACAGCGGGGGGGAACAATGAGCAGTTCTTC
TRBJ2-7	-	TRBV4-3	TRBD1	CASSQESGGQYEQYF	TGCGCCAGCAGCCAAGAGTCAGGGGGTCAATACGAGCAGTACTTC
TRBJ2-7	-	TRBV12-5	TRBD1	CASGAGTEYEQYF	TGTGCTAGTGGTGCCGGGACAGAGTACGAGCAGTACTTC
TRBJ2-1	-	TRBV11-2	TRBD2	CASSLDPPVGAGGPNEQFF	TGTGCCAGCAGCTTAGACCCCCCGGTGGGAGCGGGGGGGCCCAATGAGCAGTTCTTC
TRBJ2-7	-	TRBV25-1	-	CASSGTAYEQYF	TGTGCCAGCAGTGGGACAGCCTACGAGCAGTACTTC
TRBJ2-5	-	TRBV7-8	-	CASSFGGDSETQYF	TGTGCCAGCAGCTTTGGAGGGGATTCAGAGACCCAGTACTTC